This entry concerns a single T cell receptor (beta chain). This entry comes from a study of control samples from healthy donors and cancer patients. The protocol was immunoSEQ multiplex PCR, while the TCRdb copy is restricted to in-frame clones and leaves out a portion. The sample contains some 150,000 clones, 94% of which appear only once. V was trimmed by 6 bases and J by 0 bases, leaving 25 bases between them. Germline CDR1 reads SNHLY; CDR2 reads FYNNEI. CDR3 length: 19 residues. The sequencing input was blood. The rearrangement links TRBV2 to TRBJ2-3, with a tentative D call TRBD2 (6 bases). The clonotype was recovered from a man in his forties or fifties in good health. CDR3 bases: TGTGCCAGCAGGAAGTCCTACACATGGGCGGGACCAAGCACAGATACGCAGTATTTT. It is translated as CASRKSYTWAGPSTDTQYF.